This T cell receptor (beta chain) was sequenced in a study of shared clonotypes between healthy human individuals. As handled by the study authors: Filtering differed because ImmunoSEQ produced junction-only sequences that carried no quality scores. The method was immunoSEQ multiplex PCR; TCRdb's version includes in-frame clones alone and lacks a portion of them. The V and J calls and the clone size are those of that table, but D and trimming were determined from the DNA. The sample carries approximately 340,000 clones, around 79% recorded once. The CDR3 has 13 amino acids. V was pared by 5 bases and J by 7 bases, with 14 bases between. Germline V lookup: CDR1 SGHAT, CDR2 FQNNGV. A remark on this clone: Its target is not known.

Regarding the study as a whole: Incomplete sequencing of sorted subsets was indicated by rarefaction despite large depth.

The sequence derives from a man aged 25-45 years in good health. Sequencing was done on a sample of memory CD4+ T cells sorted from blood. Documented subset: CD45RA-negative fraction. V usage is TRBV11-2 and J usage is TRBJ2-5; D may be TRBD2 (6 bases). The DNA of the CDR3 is TGTGCCAGCAGCATGAGCGGGTGGGGGACCCAGTACTTC. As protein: CASSMSGWGTQYF.